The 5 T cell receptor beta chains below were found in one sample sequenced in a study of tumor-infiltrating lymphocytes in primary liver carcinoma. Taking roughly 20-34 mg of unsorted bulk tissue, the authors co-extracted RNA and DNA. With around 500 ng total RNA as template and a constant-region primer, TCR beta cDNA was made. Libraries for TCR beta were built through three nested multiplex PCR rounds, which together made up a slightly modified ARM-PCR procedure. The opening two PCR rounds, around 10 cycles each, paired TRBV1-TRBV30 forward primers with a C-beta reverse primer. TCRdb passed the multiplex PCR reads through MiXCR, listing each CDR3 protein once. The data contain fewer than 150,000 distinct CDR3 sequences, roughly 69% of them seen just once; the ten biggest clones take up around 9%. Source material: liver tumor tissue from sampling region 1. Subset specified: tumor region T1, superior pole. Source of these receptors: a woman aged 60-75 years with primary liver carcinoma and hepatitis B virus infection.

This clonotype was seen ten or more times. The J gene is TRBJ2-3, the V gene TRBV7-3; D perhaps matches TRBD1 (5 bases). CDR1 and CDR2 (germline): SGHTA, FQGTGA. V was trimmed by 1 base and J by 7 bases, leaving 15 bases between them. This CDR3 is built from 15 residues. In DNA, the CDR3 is TGTGCCAGCAGCTTAAACCAGGGCCCCTTAAATACGCAGTATTTT. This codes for CASSLNQGPLNTQYF.

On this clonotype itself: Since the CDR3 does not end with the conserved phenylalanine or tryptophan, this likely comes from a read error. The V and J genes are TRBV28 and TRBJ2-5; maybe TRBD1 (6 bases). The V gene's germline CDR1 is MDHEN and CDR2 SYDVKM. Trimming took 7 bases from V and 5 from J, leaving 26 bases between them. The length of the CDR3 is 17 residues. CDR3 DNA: TGTGCCAGCAACTCTGGGGGCATCGTAAAAGGAGTGGAGACCCAGTACTTG. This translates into CASNSGGIVKGVETQYL.

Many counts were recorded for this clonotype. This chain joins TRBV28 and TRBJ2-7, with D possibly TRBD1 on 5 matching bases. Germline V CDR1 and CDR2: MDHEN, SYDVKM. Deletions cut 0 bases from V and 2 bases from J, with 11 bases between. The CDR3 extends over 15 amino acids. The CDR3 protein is CASSLWDNPTYEQYF. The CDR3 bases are TGTGCCAGCAGTTTATGGGACAACCCGACCTACGAGCAGTACTTC.

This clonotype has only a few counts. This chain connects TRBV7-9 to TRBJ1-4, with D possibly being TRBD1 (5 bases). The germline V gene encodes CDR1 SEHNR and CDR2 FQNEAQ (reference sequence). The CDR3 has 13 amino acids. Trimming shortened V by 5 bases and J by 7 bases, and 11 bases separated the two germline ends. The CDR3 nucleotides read TGTGCCAGCAGCAGGATTGGGGGTGAAAAACTGTTTTTT. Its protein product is CASSRIGGEKLFF.

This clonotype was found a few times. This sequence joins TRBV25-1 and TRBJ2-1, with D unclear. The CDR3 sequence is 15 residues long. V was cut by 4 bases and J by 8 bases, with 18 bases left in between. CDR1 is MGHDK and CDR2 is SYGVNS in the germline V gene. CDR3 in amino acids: CASSASDPVLHEQFF. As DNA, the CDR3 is TGTGCCAGCAGTGCTTCGGACCCGGTCCTCCATGAGCAGTTCTTC.